Listed below are T cell receptor beta chains from one sample, sequenced in a study of PD-1 blockade in mismatch repair-deficient tumors. The method was immunoSEQ multiplex PCR; TCRdb's version includes in-frame clones alone and lacks a portion of them. The sample yields about 63,000 clones, approximately 89% seen once. The sequenced sample was peripheral blood, obtained 52 weeks after starting pembrolizumab. These receptors originate from an adult with mismatch repair-deficient cancer. Both conserved end residues are part of each CDR3. D genes are given only for firm matches. Clone size, where shown, is once, few, many, or a class for clones that have expanded.

cdr3_nt cdr3_aa v_call d_call clone_size j_call
TGTGCCAGCAGCTTGGTGCGGGGGAACAATCAGCCCCAGCATTTT CASSLVRGNNQPQHF TRBV5-4 - once TRBJ1-5
TGTGCCAGCAGCTTAGGTGTAGCCGGCGGGGAGCTGTTTTTT CASSLGVAGGELFF TRBV7-9 - - TRBJ2-2
TGTGCCAGCAGCTTAGGCTCACTAGTGCTGTTCTTC CASSLGSLVLFF TRBV7-6 - - TRBJ2-1
TGTGCCAGCAGTTACTTCGGAGATAATGGCTACACCTTC CASSYFGDNGYTF TRBV6-5 - - TRBJ1-2
TGTGCCAGCAGCTTATTGGGACGGGCATACGAGCAGTACTTC CASSLLGRAYEQYF TRBV7-9 - - TRBJ2-7
TGTGCCAGCAGCTTATATGGACTACGGCCGGTCGAGCAGTACTTC CASSLYGLRPVEQYF TRBV13 - - TRBJ2-7
TGTGCCAGCAGCGTAGCCCGGACTAGCGGGAGCCACTCCTACAATGAGCAGTTCTTC CASSVARTSGSHSYNEQFF TRBV9 TRBD2 - TRBJ2-1
TGCGCCAGCAGTGAGTCCCTAGGATCCACCGGGGAGCTGTTTTTT CASSESLGSTGELFF TRBV10-1 - once TRBJ2-2
TGTGCCAGTAGTATAAGGGGGCTAGCGGGAGCTACCTACGAGCAGTACTTC CASSIRGLAGATYEQYF TRBV19 TRBD2 - TRBJ2-7
TGCAGCGTTGAAGACAGGGGTTTTCCTGGAAACACCATATATTTT CSVEDRGFPGNTIYF TRBV29-1 - - TRBJ1-3
TGCAGTGCCCGCAGTGAAAACATTCAGTACTTC CSARSENIQYF TRBV20-1 - - TRBJ2-4
TGTGCCAGTAGTGTAGGAAACACCATATATTTT CASSVGNTIYF TRBV19 - - TRBJ1-3
TGTGCCAGTAGAGCGGGAGGAACCTACGAGCAGTACTTC CASRAGGTYEQYF TRBV19 TRBD2 once TRBJ2-7
TGTGCCAGCAGTTTATACGGAGAGGGAGGCATGAACACTGAAGCTTTCTTT CASSLYGEGGMNTEAFF TRBV28 - once TRBJ1-1
TGTGCCAGCAGCTCCCGGGACAGGGAGTACTACGAGCAGTACTTC CASSSRDREYYEQYF TRBV11-3 TRBD1 - TRBJ2-7
TGTGCCAGCAGTTTGAGAGGGCGGAAAAACTACGAGCAGTACTTC CASSLRGRKNYEQYF TRBV6-6 - - TRBJ2-7
TGTGCCAGCAGCCCGGGGACAGGGGCTGAAGCTTTCTTT CASSPGTGAEAFF TRBV5-4 TRBD1 - TRBJ1-1
TGTGCCAGCAGCATCCTAGCGGGGCTAACAGATACGCAGTATTTT CASSILAGLTDTQYF TRBV5-6 TRBD2 - TRBJ2-3
TGTGCCAGCAATGAGGGACTAGCGGGAGGGTCGAACACCGGGGAGCTGTTTTTT CASNEGLAGGSNTGELFF TRBV6-1 TRBD2 - TRBJ2-2
TGTGCCAGCAGTTTCCCGAACACTGAAGCTTTCTTT CASSFPNTEAFF TRBV7-6 - - TRBJ1-1
TGTGCCAGCAGCTGGGGGACAGGGGGCCTTGGGGAGACCCAGTACTTC CASSWGTGGLGETQYF TRBV7-6 TRBD1 - TRBJ2-5
TGTGCCAGCACCCCACTAGCGGGAGAAGATACGCAGTATTTT CASTPLAGEDTQYF TRBV27 TRBD2 - TRBJ2-3
TGTGCCAGCAGCGGATACCAAGAGACCCAGTACTTC CASSGYQETQYF TRBV7-9 - - TRBJ2-5
TGTGCCAGCTCACCACCGGGTCCAGATACGCAGTATTTT CASSPPGPDTQYF TRBV18 - - TRBJ2-3
TGTGCCATCAGTGAGTGGGGGCCTGAGCAGTTCTTC CAISEWGPEQFF TRBV10-3 - - TRBJ2-1
TGCGCCAGCAGCTTCGGGTTGGCCAAAAACATTCAGTACTTC CASSFGLAKNIQYF TRBV5-1 - - TRBJ2-4
TGTGCCAGTAGTATTTTCGGAGACAGTGACCGCCCTGGGCAGTACTTC CASSIFGDSDRPGQYF TRBV19 - - TRBJ2-7
TGTGCCAGTAGTAGAAGTAGCGGGAGGTACAATGAGCAGTTCTTC CASSRSSGRYNEQFF TRBV19 TRBD2 - TRBJ2-1
TGTGCCAGCAGCTTAAGCGGGACTAGCGGGAGTGGCACAGATACGCAGTATTTT CASSLSGTSGSGTDTQYF TRBV13 TRBD2 - TRBJ2-3
TGCGCCAGCAGCCAGGGACAGGGGGTGTACAATGAGCAGTTCTTC CASSQGQGVYNEQFF TRBV4-1 TRBD1 - TRBJ2-1
TGTGCCAGCAGCTTAGGCAACCAAGAGACCCAGTACTTC CASSLGNQETQYF TRBV7-2 - - TRBJ2-5
TGTGCCTGGAGTGTACGGGGGGCCGGGGAGCTGTTTTTT CAWSVRGAGELFF TRBV30 TRBD2 - TRBJ2-2
TGCGCCAGCAGCCTGCACGGATCCTACGAGCAGTACTTC CASSLHGSYEQYF TRBV4-1 - - TRBJ2-7
TGCAGCGTTGATGGGGGTTCTGGAAACACCATATATTTT CSVDGGSGNTIYF TRBV29-1 - - TRBJ1-3
TGCGCCAGCAGCCAAACTGGCACCGGGGAGCTGTTTTTT CASSQTGTGELFF TRBV4-1 - - TRBJ2-2
TGTGCCAGCAGTTCGGGACAATCGAACACCGGGGAGCTGTTTTTT CASSSGQSNTGELFF TRBV28 - - TRBJ2-2
TGTGCCAGCGGCCTTGGGAGGGCCGAGCAGTACTTC CASGLGRAEQYF TRBV7-9 TRBD2 - TRBJ2-7
TGTGCCAGCAGTGACGGCCTAGCGGGAAACAATGAGCAGTTCTTC CASSDGLAGNNEQFF TRBV6-4 TRBD2 few TRBJ2-1
TGTGCCAGCGAAGTCGGGACAGCCTCCTACGAGCAGTACTTC CASEVGTASYEQYF TRBV2 TRBD1 - TRBJ2-7
TGCAGCGTTGAGTGGGCCGGGACAGGAAGGAATGAGCAGTTCTTC CSVEWAGTGRNEQFF TRBV29-1 TRBD1 - TRBJ2-1
TGTGCCAGCAGCTTGGGATTAGGAGGGCGTACGCAGTATTTT CASSLGLGGRTQYF TRBV5-6 - - TRBJ2-3
TGTGCCTGGGCTTACCAGGGCGGAGATACGCAGTATTTT CAWAYQGGDTQYF TRBV30 - - TRBJ2-3
TGTGCCAGCAGCTTAGAGGTAGGCTACGAGCAGTACTTC CASSLEVGYEQYF TRBV7-6 - few TRBJ2-7
TGTGCCAGTAGTATGTCGCAGGGGGCCTACAATGAGCAGTTCTTC CASSMSQGAYNEQFF TRBV19 TRBD1 once TRBJ2-1
TGTGCCAGCAGCGCTTCCCGGGACACCGTCTCCTACGAGCAGTACTTC CASSASRDTVSYEQYF TRBV9 - - TRBJ2-7
TGTGCCAGCAGCCACGGACGACTCGTCCCCCAAGTGGAGTACTTC CASSHGRLVPQVEYF TRBV7-2 - - TRBJ2-7
TGTGCCAGCAGCCAAGGCCCCCTCGAGACCCAGTACTTC CASSQGPLETQYF TRBV14 - few TRBJ2-5
TGTGCCAGCAGTGAAGAAGAGACGGGCTCCTACGAGCAGTACTTC CASSEEETGSYEQYF TRBV6-1 - - TRBJ2-7
TGTGCCAGCAAGTGGACGGTCGCGAACACCGGGGAGCTGTTTTTT CASKWTVANTGELFF TRBV9 - - TRBJ2-2
TGTGCCAGCATCCTGGGGGGTATGAAACATAATGAGCAGTTCTTC CASILGGMKHNEQFF TRBV28 - - TRBJ2-1
TGCAGCGTGACGGGACTAGCGGTATACAATGAGCAGTTCTTC CSVTGLAVYNEQFF TRBV29-1 TRBD2 - TRBJ2-1
TGTGCCAGCAGCCAAGATCGAGGGTGGGGGACTGAAGCTTTCTTT CASSQDRGWGTEAFF TRBV4-2 - - TRBJ1-1
TGTGCCAGCAGCCAAGATCTTAGAAGGGGGCTCTACTACGAGCAGTACTTC CASSQDLRRGLYYEQYF TRBV4-2 TRBD1 - TRBJ2-7
TGTGCCAGCACCCGAACCGACAACGCAGATACGCAGTATTTT CASTRTDNADTQYF TRBV6-1 - - TRBJ2-3
TGCGCCAGCAGCTTACGATATCTAGCGGGAGGGGCAGATACGCAGTATTTT CASSLRYLAGGADTQYF TRBV4-1 TRBD2 - TRBJ2-3